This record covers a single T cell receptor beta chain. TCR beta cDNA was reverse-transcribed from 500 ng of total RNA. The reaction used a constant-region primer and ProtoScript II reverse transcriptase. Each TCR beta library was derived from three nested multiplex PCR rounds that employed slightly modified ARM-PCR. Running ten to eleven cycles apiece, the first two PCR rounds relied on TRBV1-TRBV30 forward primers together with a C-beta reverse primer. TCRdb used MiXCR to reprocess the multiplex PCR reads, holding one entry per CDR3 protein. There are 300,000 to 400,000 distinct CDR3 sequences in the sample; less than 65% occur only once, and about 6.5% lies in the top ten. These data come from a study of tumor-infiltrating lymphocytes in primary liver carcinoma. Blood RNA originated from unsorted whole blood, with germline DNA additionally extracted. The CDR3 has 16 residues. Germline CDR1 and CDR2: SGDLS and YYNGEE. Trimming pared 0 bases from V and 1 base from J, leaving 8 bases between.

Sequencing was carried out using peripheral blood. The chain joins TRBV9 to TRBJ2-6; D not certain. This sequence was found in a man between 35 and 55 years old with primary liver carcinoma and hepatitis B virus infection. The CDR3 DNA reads TGTGCCAGCAGCGTAGAGGATTTTTCTGGGGCCAACGTCCTGACTTTC. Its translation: CASSVEDFSGANVLTF.